Listed here are 28 T cell receptor beta chains from one sample, sequenced in a study of technical replicates of blood from a handful of donors. Measured with immunoSEQ multiplex PCR; TCRdb has only the in-frame clones, and not every one. The sample contains fewer than 100,000 clones, 95% of which appear only once. The sample taken for sequencing was T cells isolated from PBMCs. The receptors here all came from a human donor in good health.

V usage is TRBV15 and J usage is TRBJ2-5; TRBD1 matches 8 bases. This CDR3 spans 15 amino acids. V was pared by 5 bases and J by 5 bases, with 10 bases of the junction left unmatched. The germline gives CDR1 LNHNV, CDR2 YYDKDF (reference sequence). Here the CDR3 reads CATSDRGGARETQYF. CDR3 nucleotide sequence: TGTGCCACCAGCGACAGGGGCGGGGCGCGGGAGACCCAGTACTTC.

This chain connects TRBV27 to TRBJ1-3; no reliable D call. With 5 bases removed from V and 0 bases from J, the gap between germline ends came to 17 bases. CDR1 is MNHEY and CDR2 is SMNVEV in the germline V gene (reference sequence). The CDR3 runs to 17 residues. The CDR3 nucleotides are TGTGCCAGCAGTCCGGGTCCGGGTCCGAGCTCTGGAAACACCATATATTTT. It specifies CASSPGPGPSSGNTIYF.

The J gene is TRBJ2-5, the V gene TRBV6-5, with TRBD1 identical over 9 bases. TRBJ2-7 matches the DNA end more closely, so the J call is doubtful. Looked up from germline, CDR1 is MNHEY and CDR2 is SVGAGI. The CDR3 has 14 residues. CDR3 sequence: CASSLRTGEYEQYF. The CDR3 DNA reads TGTGCCAGCAGTCTCCGGACAGGGGAATACGAGCAGTACTTC.

V gene TRBV20-1 combines with J gene TRBJ2-2; perhaps TRBD2 as D (6 bases). The CDR3 runs 11 residues. The V gene's germline CDR1 is DFQATT and CDR2 SNEGSKA (reference sequence). Trimming removed 5 bases from V and 6 bases from J, with 7 bases in between. The CDR3 DNA is TGCAGTGCTGGACTACCCGGGGAGCTGTTTTTT. Its translation: CSAGLPGELFF.

V usage is TRBV5-1 and J usage is TRBJ2-5, with D possibly matching TRBD2 (6 bases). Trimming stripped 0 bases from V and 5 bases from J, with 14 bases between. This CDR3 has 15 residues. Germline loops: CDR1 SGHRS, CDR2 YFSETQ. For the CDR3, the DNA is TGCGCCAGCAGCTTGGGATCCGGGGGTGGGGAGACCCAGTACTTC. Its protein is CASSLGSGGGETQYF.

This clone was counted a single time. V gene TRBV15 combines with J gene TRBJ1-5; D is possibly TRBD1 (5 bases). Trimming pared 3 bases from V and 0 bases from J, leaving 15 bases between. The germline V gene encodes CDR1 LNHNV and CDR2 YYDKDF (reference sequence). This CDR3 region has 17 residues. Here the CDR3 reads CATSSDRQSNSNQPQHF. CDR3 DNA sequence: TGTGCCACCAGCAGTGACCGACAGTCCAATAGCAATCAGCCCCAGCATTTT.

The chain recombines TRBV5-1 with TRBJ2-2; D is ambiguous. V was pared by 3 bases and J by 9 bases, with 6 bases between. The CDR3 consists of 11 residues. Looked up from germline, CDR1 is SGHRS and CDR2 is YFSETQ. CDR3 nucleotides: TGCGCCAGCAGCTCTCCTTGGGAGCTGTTTTTT. It codes for CASSSPWELFF.

The CDR3 is CASSLPTGGLEQFF. The CDR3 DNA follows: TGTGCCAGCAGTTTGCCGACAGGGGGCCTAGAGCAGTTCTTC. The chain combines TRBV28 with TRBJ2-1, with 10 bases that match TRBD1. There are 14 residues in the CDR3. The V gene's germline CDR1 is MDHEN and CDR2 SYDVKM. The ends lost 3 bases at V and 10 bases at J; junction bases unmatched: 6.

The chain has TRBV5-4 and TRBJ1-1; TRBD1 agrees at 9 bases. Germline V gene data show CDR1 as SGHNT and CDR2 as YYREEE (reference sequence). J gave up 2 bases and V 2 bases, and 1 base lay outside the gene matches. The CDR3 has 14 amino acids. DNA of the CDR3: TGTGCCAGCAGCTTACAGGGGGCCAACACTGAAGCTTTCTTT. Translation: CASSLQGANTEAFF.

In DNA form, the CDR3 reads TGTGCCAGCAGCTTACGTTTGGGAGCGGAAAGCTACGAGCAGTACTTC. This gives the protein CASSLRLGAESYEQYF. The chain links TRBV7-2 to TRBJ2-7; TRBD2 might be the D (5 bases). Trimming removed 2 bases at V and 3 bases at J, with 17 bases between. CDR1 SGHTA and CDR2 FQGNSA come from the germline V gene. This CDR3 has 16 residues.

The V gene is TRBV19, the J gene TRBJ2-5; tentative D call: TRBD1 (6 bases). Per the germline V gene, CDR1 is LNHDA and CDR2 is SQIVND (reference sequence). CDR3 size: 14 residues. The V end lost 5 bases, the J end lost 5 bases, and 15 bases lay between the germline ends. The DNA for the CDR3 is TGTGCCAGTAGTGTCGGGACGAGGGGGGAGACCCAGTACTTC. Amino acids: CASSVGTRGETQYF.

CDR3 region: CASRIPIDTEAFF. Here the CDR3 DNA reads TGTGCCAGCAGAATCCCCATTGACACTGAAGCTTTCTTT. The gene calls are TRBV6-1 and TRBJ1-1; D is undetermined. Looked up from germline, CDR1 is MNHNS and CDR2 is SASEGT. Between the trimmed V and J ends, which lost 6 bases and 3 bases, there was a span of 11 bases. The CDR3 consists of 13 residues.

This clone appeared a single time. The CDR3 DNA sequence: TGTGCCAGCAGCGGACAGAGCTCCTACGAGCAGTACTTC. This gives the protein CASSGQSSYEQYF. This chain uses TRBV7-9 with TRBJ2-7, with a possible D match to TRBD1 (6 bases). Germline V gene sequence: CDR1 SEHNR, CDR2 FQNEAQ (reference sequence). The length of the CDR3 is 13 residues. Between the trimmed V and J ends, which lost 5 bases and 0 bases, there was a span of 8 bases.

The chain combines TRBV28 with TRBJ2-7; 8 nucleotides align to TRBD2. The CDR3 runs to 17 residues. The V gene's germline CDR1 is MDHEN and CDR2 SYDVKM. The V and J ends lost 5 bases and 0 bases, in that order; junction bases with no gene match: 12. The CDR3 DNA is TGTGCCAGCAGTCTCCCCATTGGAGCGGGGGCCTCCTACGAGCAGTACTTC. Encoded protein: CASSLPIGAGASYEQYF.

The rearrangement uses TRBV7-9 and TRBJ2-3; D ambiguous. V gave up 5 bases and J gave up 1 base, with 10 bases separating them. Germline V gives CDR1 SEHNR, CDR2 FQNEAQ (reference sequence). The CDR3 runs to 14 residues. Written as DNA, the CDR3 is TGTGCCAGCAGCCGCGACACCCGCACAGATACGCAGTATTTT. It specifies CASSRDTRTDTQYF. Using reference TRBV7-9 and TRBJ2-3 for the parts outside the CDR3, the full variable domain is DTGVSQNPRHKITKRGQNVTFRCDPISEHNRLYWYRQTLGQGPEFLTYFQNEAQLEKSRLLSDRFSAERPKGSFSTLEIQRTEQGDSAMYLCASSRDTRTDTQYFGPGTRLTVL.

This clone has a single count. The chain uses TRBV13 and TRBJ1-5, with a weak D call TRBD1 (6 bases). This CDR3 spans 18 amino acids. Germline loops: CDR1 PRHDT, CDR2 FYEKMQ (reference sequence). Trimming took 0 bases from V and 0 from J, leaving 15 bases between them. The CDR3 DNA follows: TGTGCCAGCAGCTTAGGGGCAGCGGGGGGCTATAGCAATCAGCCCCAGCATTTT. Its translation is CASSLGAAGGYSNQPQHF.

The rearrangement links TRBV9 to TRBJ2-2; the match to TRBD1 covers 9 bases. The CDR3 totals 17 residues. With V trimmed by 0 bases and J by 1 base, 4 bases remained unmatched. Germline CDR1 SGDLS, CDR2 YYNGEE. CDR3 coding DNA: TGTGCCAGCAGCGTAGCCCGGGACAGGGAGAACACCGGGGAGCTGTTTTTT. Its translation is CASSVARDRENTGELFF.

The rearrangement uses TRBV28 and TRBJ1-2, with TRBD1 matching over 8 bases. Germline CDR1 MDHEN, CDR2 SYDVKM. V lost 6 bases to trimming and J lost 5 bases; unmatched junction nucleotides: 5. The CDR3 extends over 13 amino acids. CDR3 bases: TGTGCCAGCAGCCCCGGGACAGGATATGGCTACACCTTC. It codes for CASSPGTGYGYTF.

This chain joins TRBV4-1 and TRBJ2-5, with D possibly TRBD2 on 6 matching bases. Deletions cut 2 bases from V and 2 bases from J, with 18 bases between. Germline CDR1 and CDR2: MGHRA and YSYEKL. This CDR3 has 17 amino acids. The CDR3 bases are TGCGCCAGCAGCCAATTAGGGCTCCGGGACTCACAAGAGACCCAGTACTTC. Translated, it gives CASSQLGLRDSQETQYF.

The chain uses TRBV9 and TRBJ2-3, with D hard to call. CDR1 and CDR2 from the germline V gene are SGDLS and YYNGEE. V lost 0 bases, J lost 4 bases, and 6 bases lay in between. The CDR3 is made up of 13 amino acids. The CDR3 spells CASSVGPPDTQYF. The CDR3 DNA follows: TGTGCCAGCAGCGTAGGGCCCCCAGATACGCAGTATTTT.

This chain uses TRBV6-5 with TRBJ1-2; no firm D call. V lost 3 bases and J lost 5, with 10 bases in between. Germline loops: CDR1 MNHEY, CDR2 SVGAGI. The CDR3 loop spans 13 amino acids. The DNA for the CDR3 is TGTGCCAGCAGTTATGACAAGGCGTATGGCTACACCTTC. It encodes CASSYDKAYGYTF.

This clone was seen only once. V is TRBV7-2 and J is TRBJ2-1, with TRBD2 matching 8 bases. Looked up from germline, CDR1 is SGHTA and CDR2 is FQGNSA. V shed 5 bases, J shed 6 bases, and the junction held 12 bases outside the gene matches. The CDR3 has 16 residues. CDR3 loop: CASSPGGGLGVNEQFF. CDR3 bases: TGTGCCAGCAGCCCCGGGGGGGGGTTGGGGGTCAATGAGCAGTTCTTC.

The chain recombines TRBV15 with TRBJ2-1; no definite D call. Germline CDR1 is LNHNV and CDR2 is YYDKDF (reference sequence). V shed 3 bases and J shed 0 bases, with 9 bases lying between them. The CDR3 extends over 15 amino acids. This CDR3 reads CATSSYLSSYNEQFF. Here the CDR3 DNA reads TGTGCCACCAGCAGCTACCTTAGCTCCTACAATGAGCAGTTCTTC.

The chain recombines TRBV10-1 with TRBJ1-2; D not resolved. CDR3 length: 13 amino acids. With 2 bases removed from V and 5 bases from J, the gap between germline ends came to 9 bases. Per germline, CDR1 WNHNN and CDR2 SYGVQD (reference sequence). CDR3 in DNA: TGCGCCAGCAGTGAGACGACGGGTTATGGCTACACCTTC. It translates to CASSETTGYGYTF.

This chain joins TRBV15 and TRBJ2-1; 11 bases line up with TRBD2. CDR1 and CDR2 (germline): LNHNV, YYDKDF (reference sequence). This CDR3 has 16 residues. Unmatched junction bases numbered 3, after V lost 4 bases and J lost 1 base. The DNA for the CDR3 is TGTGCCACCAGCACTACTAGCGGGAGTTCCTACAATGAGCAGTTCTTC. This translates into CATSTTSGSSYNEQFF.

This rearrangement joins TRBV6-5 to TRBJ2-5, with 7 bases aligning to TRBD1. Trimming cost V 6 bases and J 6 bases; bases outside gene matches: 10. The CDR3 totals 14 residues. The germline CDR1 and CDR2 sequences are MNHEY and SVGAGI. CDR3: CASRRETGTQTQYF. CDR3 DNA sequence: TGTGCCAGCAGAAGAGAGACAGGGACGCAGACCCAGTACTTC.

The chain uses TRBV6-6 and TRBJ1-4; D is perhaps TRBD1 (6 bases). This CDR3 is 14 amino acids long. In germline, CDR1 is MNHNY, CDR2 SVGAGI (reference sequence). Deletions cut 5 bases from V and 4 bases from J, with 11 bases between. In DNA form, the CDR3 reads TGTGCCAGCAGTCTCCAGGGGTTTAATGAAAAACTGTTTTTT. The encoded protein is CASSLQGFNEKLFF.

The chain carries TRBV11-3 and TRBJ2-2; TRBD2 matches 7 bases. Germline CDR1 is SGHNT and CDR2 is YENEEA. Trimming cost V 5 bases and J 7 bases; bases outside gene matches: 4. The CDR3 has 13 residues. The CDR3 region is CASSGRGYGELFF. The CDR3 DNA is TGTGCCAGCAGCGGGAGGGGATACGGGGAGCTGTTTTTT.